The 21 T cell receptor beta chains listed next were all sequenced from one sample in a study of blood T cell repertoires in COVID-19. Sequencing used immunoSEQ multiplex PCR; TCRdb keeps in-frame clones, though not all of them. This table has about 270,000 clones, more than 75% appearing once. Sequenced sample: PBMCs or T cells enriched from blood (not recorded which). These TCRs come from a woman aged 35 to 49 with acute COVID-19.

As DNA, the CDR3 is TGTGCCAGTAGTAAACCAAGGACAGGAACCTACGAGCAGTACTTC. Protein: CASSKPRTGTYEQYF. This chain links TRBV19 with TRBJ2-7, with TRBD1 matching over 7 bases. Germline V gene data show CDR1 as LNHDA and CDR2 as SQIVND (reference sequence). The V and J ends lost 4 bases and 2 bases, in that order; junction bases with no gene match: 8. The CDR3 covers 15 residues.

DNA for the CDR3: TGTGCCAGCAGCTTGGGACGGGAGAACTACGAGCAGTACTTC. It codes for CASSLGRENYEQYF. The chain employs TRBV5-5 and TRBJ2-7; tentatively, D is TRBD2 (6 bases). V was cut by 0 bases and J by 3 bases, with 10 bases left in between. This CDR3 region has 14 residues. The germline CDR1 and CDR2 sequences are SGHKS and YYEKEE (reference sequence). Together with reference TRBV5-5 and TRBJ2-7, the CDR3 gives the full variable domain: DAGVTQSPTHLIKTRGQQVTLRCSPISGHKSVSWYQQVLGQGPQFIFQYYEKEERGRGNFPDRFSARQFPNYSSELNVNALLLGDSALYLCASSLGRENYEQYFGPGTRLTVT.

The rearrangement uses TRBV28 and TRBJ1-4; D unresolved. This CDR3 contains 14 residues. V was shortened by 3 bases and J by 7 bases, with 12 bases between the two germline ends. From germline, CDR1 is MDHEN and CDR2 SYDVKM. The chain's CDR3 is CASSFYNSGEKLFF. CDR3 bases: TGTGCCAGCAGTTTTTACAATTCAGGTGAAAAACTGTTTTTT.

The chain has TRBV7-2 and TRBJ1-4, with D maybe TRBD1 (6 bases). Germline loops: CDR1 SGHTA, CDR2 FQGNSA. V gave up 4 bases and J gave up 3 bases, with 12 bases separating them. CDR3 length: 15 residues. CDR3 nucleotide sequence: TGTGCCAGCAGCTCAGTCTGGGGGCCTAATGAAAAACTGTTTTTT. Translating gives CASSSVWGPNEKLFF.

The genes are TRBV3-1 (or the pseudogene TRBV3-2) and TRBJ2-4, with D tentatively TRBD2 (6 bases). Per germline, CDR1 LGHDT and CDR2 YNNKEL (reference sequence). CDR3 length: 16 amino acids. Between the trimmed V and J ends, which lost 0 bases and 0 bases, there was a span of 9 bases. The CDR3 DNA reads TGTGCCAGCAGCCAAGATACCGGGAGAGCCAAAAACATTCAGTACTTC. It yields the protein CASSQDTGRAKNIQYF.

This clone was observed once. The chain links TRBV28 to TRBJ2-2, with TRBD1 matching over 10 bases. Germline CDR1 reads MDHEN; CDR2 reads SYDVKM. CDR3 length equals 16 residues. Trimming removed 2 bases from V and 3 bases from J; junction bases left unmatched: 3. The CDR3 sequence is CASSLAGQGYTGELFF. The CDR3 DNA reads TGTGCCAGCAGTTTAGCGGGACAGGGGTACACCGGGGAGCTGTTTTTT.

The V call is TRBV4-3, the J call TRBJ2-7; the match to TRBD2 covers 10 bases. The V segment lost 1 base and the J segment 12 bases; nucleotides outside the gene matches: 6. This CDR3 is 13 amino acids long. From germline, CDR1 is LGHNA and CDR2 YSLEER. As DNA, the CDR3 is TGCGCCAGCAGCCAAGGACTAGCGGGCCTTCTGTACTTC. This translates into CASSQGLAGLLYF.

This clone was seen a single time. This sequence joins TRBV3-1 (or the pseudogene TRBV3-2) and TRBJ2-1; 7 nucleotides line up with TRBD2. V shed 3 bases, J shed 5 bases, and the junction held 7 bases outside the gene matches. The CDR3 sequence is 15 residues long. Germline values: CDR1 LGHDT, CDR2 YNNKEL (reference sequence). The chain's CDR3 is CASSQQLATNNEQFF. Written as DNA, the CDR3 is TGTGCCAGCAGCCAGCAACTAGCGACCAACAATGAGCAGTTCTTC.

The chain links TRBV2 to TRBJ1-4; D is perhaps TRBD1 (5 bases). Germline assignment: CDR1 SNHLY and CDR2 FYNNEI. The CDR3 runs 15 residues. Trimming left V 6 bases short and J 3 bases short, with 14 bases between. CDR3 sequence (DNA): TGTGCCAGCAGCCTGGGGGGGATCGCTAATGAAAAACTGTTTTTT. Residues: CASSLGGIANEKLFF.

The rearrangement links TRBV5-1 to TRBJ2-3; 8 bases are a match to TRBD2. The CDR3 extends over 15 amino acids. CDR1 is SGHRS and CDR2 is YFSETQ in the germline V gene. V trimming: 4 bases; J trimming: 0 bases; junction bases outside the gene matches: 4. This chain's CDR3 is CASSLLAASTDTQYF. DNA of the CDR3: TGCGCCAGCAGCCTACTAGCGGCTAGCACAGATACGCAGTATTTT.

This sequence joins TRBV2 and TRBJ2-2; 7 positions match TRBD1. The germline V gene has CDR1 SNHLY and CDR2 FYNNEI. The CDR3 consists of 15 residues. Trimming took 5 bases from V and 5 from J; bases not matched to a gene: 8. DNA for the CDR3: TGTGCCAGCAGTCCGACTACCAGGGGGACCGGGGAGCTGTTTTTT. Translating it yields CASSPTTRGTGELFF.

This chain links TRBV6-2 or TRBV6-3 with TRBJ1-1; D unresolved. The germline V gene encodes CDR1 MNHEY and CDR2 SVGEGT. The V and J ends lost 4 bases and 0 bases respectively, with 18 bases between them. The CDR3 contains 17 residues. In nucleotides, the CDR3 is TGTGCCAGCAGTTTTCTGATGGACGGGATTATGAACACTGAAGCTTTCTTT. It yields the protein CASSFLMDGIMNTEAFF.

The genes are TRBV24-1 and TRBJ2-5; D is possibly TRBD2 (7 bases). This CDR3 has 17 residues. Germline CDR1 KGHDR, CDR2 SFDVKD. Between the trimmed V and J ends, which lost 3 bases and 2 bases, there was a span of 18 bases. The CDR3 nucleotides are TGTGCCACCAGTGATCTACCCTCGGCGGGGGCACAAGAGACCCAGTACTTC. Translating gives CATSDLPSAGAQETQYF.

V and J are TRBV7-2 and TRBJ1-2; no firm D call. The CDR3 is 13 amino acids. V lost 2 bases and J lost 4, with 8 bases in between. In germline, CDR1 is SGHTA, CDR2 FQGNSA. CDR3 sequence: CASSLYQIYGYTF. For the CDR3, the DNA is TGTGCCAGCAGCTTATACCAGATCTATGGCTACACCTTC.

The CDR3 DNA sequence: TGTGCCAGCAGCCCAAAAGGACAGGGGTTCAACATTCAGTACTTC. Its protein product is CASSPKGQGFNIQYF. The genes are TRBV7-9 and TRBJ2-4, with 9 bases lining up with TRBD1. The germline gives CDR1 SEHNR, CDR2 FQNEAQ (reference sequence). The CDR3 runs to 15 residues. The ends lost 5 bases at V and 7 bases at J; junction bases unmatched: 9.

The CDR3: CASSFGGAGNYGYTF. The CDR3 DNA reads TGTGCCAGCAGCTTTGGGGGAGCGGGTAACTATGGCTACACCTTC. This chain uses TRBV7-9 with TRBJ1-2, with D perhaps TRBD1 (5 bases). Germline V gene lookup returns CDR1 SEHNR and CDR2 FQNEAQ (reference sequence). V was pared by 3 bases and J by 1 base, with 12 bases between. This CDR3 has 15 residues.

The J gene is TRBJ2-1, the V gene TRBV7-9; no clear D. This CDR3 contains 14 residues. The germline V and J ends were trimmed by 3 bases and 5 bases, with 11 bases remaining between them. Germline V gene lookup returns CDR1 SEHNR and CDR2 FQNEAQ (reference sequence). The CDR3 protein is CASSFPETHNEQFF. The CDR3 nucleotides read TGTGCCAGCAGCTTCCCAGAAACCCACAATGAGCAGTTCTTC.

The CDR3 is CSVVGWGQGADTQYF. As DNA, the CDR3 is TGCAGCGTTGTAGGTTGGGGACAGGGGGCAGATACGCAGTATTTT. The chain has TRBV29-1 and TRBJ2-3; 11 positions agree with TRBD1. Per germline, CDR1 SQVTM and CDR2 ANQGSEA. Trimming at V came to 4 bases and at J to 4 bases, leaving 7 bases not matched to a gene. CDR3 length: 15 residues.

This rearrangement joins TRBV7-3 to TRBJ2-3, with no clear D. The CDR3 covers 13 residues. The V end was cut by 0 bases, the J end by 2 bases, with 3 bases between. Germline V gives CDR1 SGHTA, CDR2 FQGTGA. The CDR3 DNA follows: TGTGCCAGCAGCTTAACACACACAGATACGCAGTATTTT. It codes for CASSLTHTDTQYF.

This clone was picked up one time. This chain connects TRBV9 to TRBJ2-3; perhaps TRBD2 as D (5 bases). Between the trimmed V and J ends, which lost 2 bases and 4 bases, there was a span of 11 bases. The germline CDR1 and CDR2 sequences are SGDLS and YYNGEE. The CDR3 consists of 14 residues. The CDR3 here is CASSVEERADTQYF. The CDR3 bases are TGTGCCAGCAGCGTGGAGGAGAGAGCAGATACGCAGTATTTT.

Here the CDR3 DNA reads TGTGCCAGCAGCCCCGGGTACCAAGAGACCCAGTACTTC. This gives the protein CASSPGYQETQYF. The chain has TRBV3-1 (or the pseudogene TRBV3-2) and TRBJ2-5; D is ambiguous. In germline, CDR1 is LGHDT, CDR2 YNNKEL (reference sequence). The CDR3 contains 13 residues. Trimming removed 4 bases from V and 0 bases from J, with 6 bases in between.